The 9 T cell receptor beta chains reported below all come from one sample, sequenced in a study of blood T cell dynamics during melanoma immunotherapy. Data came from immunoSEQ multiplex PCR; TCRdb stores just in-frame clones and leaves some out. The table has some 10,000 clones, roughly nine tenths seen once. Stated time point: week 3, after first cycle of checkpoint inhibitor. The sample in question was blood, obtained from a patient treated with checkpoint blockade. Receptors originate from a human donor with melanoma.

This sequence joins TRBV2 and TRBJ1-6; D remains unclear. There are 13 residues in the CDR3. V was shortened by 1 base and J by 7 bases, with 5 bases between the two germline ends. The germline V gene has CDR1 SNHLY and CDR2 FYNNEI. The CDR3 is CASSEVANSPLHF. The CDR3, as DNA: TGTGCCAGCAGTGAAGTTGCAAATTCACCCCTCCACTTT.

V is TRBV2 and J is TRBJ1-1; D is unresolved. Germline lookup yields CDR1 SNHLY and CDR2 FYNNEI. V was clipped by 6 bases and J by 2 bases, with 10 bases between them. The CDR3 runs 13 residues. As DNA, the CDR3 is TGTGCCAGCAGCTTCGAGACCAACACTGAAGCTTTCTTT. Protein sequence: CASSFETNTEAFF.

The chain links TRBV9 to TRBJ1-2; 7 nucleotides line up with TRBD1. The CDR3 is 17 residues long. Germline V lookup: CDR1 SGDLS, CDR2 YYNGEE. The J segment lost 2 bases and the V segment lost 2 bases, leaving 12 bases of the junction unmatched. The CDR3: CASSVGQTFTYNYGYTF. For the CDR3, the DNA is TGTGCCAGCAGCGTGGGACAGACATTCACCTACAACTATGGCTACACCTTC.

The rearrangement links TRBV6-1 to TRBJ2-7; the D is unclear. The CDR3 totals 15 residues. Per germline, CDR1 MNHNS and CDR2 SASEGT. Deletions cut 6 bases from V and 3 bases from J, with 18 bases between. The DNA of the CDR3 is TGTGCCAGCAGCGACACAGTGGATATGGGCTACGAGCAGTACTTC. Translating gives CASSDTVDMGYEQYF.

The CDR3 is CATNLGHPGGYTF. The CDR3 region has the DNA TGTGCCACCAATCTCGGTCACCCCGGGGGCTACACCTTC. The chain combines TRBV2 with TRBJ1-2; the D is unclear. Trimming removed 10 bases at V and 8 bases at J, with 20 bases between. Germline lookup yields CDR1 SNHLY and CDR2 FYNNEI. The CDR3 consists of 13 residues. Based on the CDR3 plus reference TRBV2 and TRBJ1-2, the full variable domain is EPEVTQTPSHQVTQMGQEVILRCVPISNHLYFYWYRQILGQKVEFLVSFYNNEISEKSEIFDDQFSVERPDGSNFTLKIRSTKLEDSAMYFCATNLGHPGGYTFGSGTRLTVV.

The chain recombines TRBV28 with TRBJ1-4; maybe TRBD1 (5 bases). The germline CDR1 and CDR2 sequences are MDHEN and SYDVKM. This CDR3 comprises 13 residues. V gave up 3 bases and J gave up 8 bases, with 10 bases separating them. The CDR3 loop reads CASSFKGWEKLFF. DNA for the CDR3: TGTGCCAGCAGTTTCAAGGGGTGGGAAAAACTGTTTTTT.

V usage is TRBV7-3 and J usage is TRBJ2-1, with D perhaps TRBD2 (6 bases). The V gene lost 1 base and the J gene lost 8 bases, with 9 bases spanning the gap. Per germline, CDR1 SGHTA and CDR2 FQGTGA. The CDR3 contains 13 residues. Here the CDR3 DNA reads TGTGCCAGCAGCTTAAGAGCGGGCGATGAGCAGTTCTTC. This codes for CASSLRAGDEQFF. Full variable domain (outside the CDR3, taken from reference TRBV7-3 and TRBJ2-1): GAGVSQTPSNKVTEKGKYVELRCDPISGHTALYWYRQSLGQGPEFLIYFQGTGAADDSGLPNDRFFAVRPEGSVSTLKIQRTERGDSAVYLCASSLRAGDEQFFGPGTRLTVL.

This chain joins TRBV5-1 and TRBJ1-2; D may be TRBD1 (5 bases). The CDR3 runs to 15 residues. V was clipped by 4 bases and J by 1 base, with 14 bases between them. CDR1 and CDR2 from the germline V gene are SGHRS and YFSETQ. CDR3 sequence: CASSKDRLNNYGYTF. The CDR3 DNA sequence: TGCGCCAGCAGCAAAGACAGACTAAATAACTATGGCTACACCTTC.

The CDR3: CASRLGVSTDTQYF. DNA of the CDR3: TGTGCCAGTCGGCTGGGGGTTAGCACAGATACGCAGTATTTT. This chain links TRBV11-2 with TRBJ2-3; D may be TRBD1 or TRBD2 (5 bases each). This CDR3 is 14 amino acids long. The V gene's germline CDR1 is SGHAT and CDR2 FQNNGV. V lost 9 bases and J 0 bases, leaving 13 bases between the germline ends.